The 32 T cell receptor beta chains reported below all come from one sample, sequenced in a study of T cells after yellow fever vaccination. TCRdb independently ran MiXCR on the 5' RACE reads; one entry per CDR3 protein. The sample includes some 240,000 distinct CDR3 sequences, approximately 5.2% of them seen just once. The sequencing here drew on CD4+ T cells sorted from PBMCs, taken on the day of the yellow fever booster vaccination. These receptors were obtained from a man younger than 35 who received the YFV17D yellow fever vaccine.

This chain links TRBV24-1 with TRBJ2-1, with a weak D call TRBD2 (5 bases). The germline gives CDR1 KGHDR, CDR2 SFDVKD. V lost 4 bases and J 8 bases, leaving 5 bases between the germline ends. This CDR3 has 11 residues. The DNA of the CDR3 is TGTGCCACCAGTGAGAGGGATGAGCAGTTCTTC. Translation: CATSERDEQFF.

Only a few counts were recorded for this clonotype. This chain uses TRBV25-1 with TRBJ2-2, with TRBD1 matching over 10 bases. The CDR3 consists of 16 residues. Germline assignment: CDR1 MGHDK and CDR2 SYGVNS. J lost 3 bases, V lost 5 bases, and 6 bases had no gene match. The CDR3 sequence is CASSPGQGLDTGELFF. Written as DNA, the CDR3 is TGTGCCAGCAGTCCGGGACAGGGGCTAGACACCGGGGAGCTGTTTTTT.

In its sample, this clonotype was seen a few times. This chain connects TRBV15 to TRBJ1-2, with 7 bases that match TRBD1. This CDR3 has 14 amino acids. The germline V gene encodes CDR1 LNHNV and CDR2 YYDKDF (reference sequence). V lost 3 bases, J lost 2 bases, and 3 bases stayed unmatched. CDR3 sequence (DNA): TGTGCCACCAGCAGTCCGGGACAGAACTATGGCTACACCTTC. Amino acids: CATSSPGQNYGYTF.

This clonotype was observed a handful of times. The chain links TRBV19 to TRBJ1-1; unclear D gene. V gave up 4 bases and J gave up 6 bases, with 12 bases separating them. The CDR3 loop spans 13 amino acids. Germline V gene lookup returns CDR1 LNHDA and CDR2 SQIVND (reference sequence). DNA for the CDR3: TGTGCCAGTAGTAGGGGTGGCTGGGCTGAAGCTTTCTTT. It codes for CASSRGGWAEAFF.

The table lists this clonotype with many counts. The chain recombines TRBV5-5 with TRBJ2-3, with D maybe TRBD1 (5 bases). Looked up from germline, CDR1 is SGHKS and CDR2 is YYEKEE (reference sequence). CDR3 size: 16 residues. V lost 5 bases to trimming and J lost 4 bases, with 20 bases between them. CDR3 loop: CASRSRNRLLPDTQYF. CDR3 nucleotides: TGTGCCAGCAGGAGCCGTAACAGGCTCTTACCAGATACGCAGTATTTT.

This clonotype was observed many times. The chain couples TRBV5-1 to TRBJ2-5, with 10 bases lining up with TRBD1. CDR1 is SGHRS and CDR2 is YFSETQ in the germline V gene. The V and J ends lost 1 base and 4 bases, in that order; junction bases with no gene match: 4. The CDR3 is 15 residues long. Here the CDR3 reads CASSLRDRGRETQYF. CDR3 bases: TGCGCCAGCAGCTTGAGAGACAGGGGGCGAGAGACCCAGTACTTC.

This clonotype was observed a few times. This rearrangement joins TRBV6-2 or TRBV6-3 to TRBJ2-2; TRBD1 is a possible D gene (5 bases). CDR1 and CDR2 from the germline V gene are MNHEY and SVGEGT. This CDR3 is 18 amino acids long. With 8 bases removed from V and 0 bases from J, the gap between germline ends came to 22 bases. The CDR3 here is CASLSRGSQGPNTGELFF. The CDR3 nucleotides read TGTGCCAGCCTATCAAGGGGTTCTCAGGGCCCGAACACCGGGGAGCTGTTTTTT.

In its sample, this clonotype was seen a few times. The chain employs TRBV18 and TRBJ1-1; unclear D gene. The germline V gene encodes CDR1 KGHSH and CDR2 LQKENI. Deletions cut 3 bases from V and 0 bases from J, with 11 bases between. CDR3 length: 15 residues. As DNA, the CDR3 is TGTGCCAGCTCACCTCGCGGGGTGGTGAACACTGAAGCTTTCTTT. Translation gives CASSPRGVVNTEAFF. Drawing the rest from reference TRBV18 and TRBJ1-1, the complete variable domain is NAGVMQNPRHLVRRRGQEARLRCSPMKGHSHVYWYRQLPEEGLKFMVYLQKENIIDESGMPKERFSAEFPKEGPSILRIQQVVRGDSAAYFCASSPRGVVNTEAFFGQGTRLTVV.

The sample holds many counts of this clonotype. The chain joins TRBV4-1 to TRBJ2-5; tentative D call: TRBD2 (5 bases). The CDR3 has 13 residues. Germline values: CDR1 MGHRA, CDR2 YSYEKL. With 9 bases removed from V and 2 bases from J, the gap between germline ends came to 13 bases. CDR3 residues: CARERPAQETQYF. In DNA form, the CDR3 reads TGCGCCAGGGAGCGGCCGGCTCAAGAGACCCAGTACTTC.

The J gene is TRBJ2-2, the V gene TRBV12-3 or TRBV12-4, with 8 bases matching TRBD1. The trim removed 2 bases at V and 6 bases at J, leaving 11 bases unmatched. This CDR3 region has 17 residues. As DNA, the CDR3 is TGTGCCAGCAGTTTATCGTCAGGGGGCGATGCACCCGGGGAGCTGTTTTTT. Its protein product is CASSLSSGGDAPGELFF.

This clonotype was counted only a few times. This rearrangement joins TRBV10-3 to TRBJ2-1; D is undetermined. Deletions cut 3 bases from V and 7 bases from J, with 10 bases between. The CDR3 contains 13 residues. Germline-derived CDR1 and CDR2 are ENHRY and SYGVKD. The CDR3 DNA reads TGTGCCATCAGTGATCCGACCAGAAATGAGCAGTTCTTC. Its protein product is CAISDPTRNEQFF.

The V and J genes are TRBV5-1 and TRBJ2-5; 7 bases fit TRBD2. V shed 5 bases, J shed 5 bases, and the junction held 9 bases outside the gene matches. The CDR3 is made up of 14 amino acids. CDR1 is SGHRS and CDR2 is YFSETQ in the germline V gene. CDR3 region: CASSVAGVWETQYF. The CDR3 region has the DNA TGCGCCAGCAGTGTCGCGGGGGTTTGGGAGACCCAGTACTTC. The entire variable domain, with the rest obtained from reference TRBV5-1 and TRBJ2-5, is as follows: KAGVTQTPRYLIKTRGQQVTLSCSPISGHRSVSWYQQTPGQGLQFLFEYFSETQRNKGNFPGRFSGRQFSNSRSEMNVSTLELGDSALYLCASSVAGVWETQYFGPGTRLLVL.

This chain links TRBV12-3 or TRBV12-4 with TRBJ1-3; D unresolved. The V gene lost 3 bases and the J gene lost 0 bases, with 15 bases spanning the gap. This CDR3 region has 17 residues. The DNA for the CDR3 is TGTGCCAGCAGTTTGTGGGTTTGGACCGTCTCTGGAAACACCATATATTTT. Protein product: CASSLWVWTVSGNTIYF.

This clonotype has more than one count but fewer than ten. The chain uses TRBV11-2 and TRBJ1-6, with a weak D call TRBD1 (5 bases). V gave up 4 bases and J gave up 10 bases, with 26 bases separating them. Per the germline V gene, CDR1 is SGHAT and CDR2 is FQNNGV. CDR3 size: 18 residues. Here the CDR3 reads CASSWPSVRQGFFSPLHF. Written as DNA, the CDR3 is TGTGCCAGCAGCTGGCCCTCGGTGCGGCAGGGTTTCTTCTCACCCCTCCACTTT.

The CDR3 spells CASSRDYGTEAFF. The CDR3, as DNA: TGTGCCAGCAGCCGCGACTACGGGACTGAAGCTTTCTTT. The V call is TRBV7-9, the J call TRBJ1-1; D is uncertain. The germline gives CDR1 SEHNR, CDR2 FQNEAQ (reference sequence). The CDR3 runs 13 residues. The germline V and J ends were trimmed by 5 bases and 5 bases, with 12 bases remaining between them.

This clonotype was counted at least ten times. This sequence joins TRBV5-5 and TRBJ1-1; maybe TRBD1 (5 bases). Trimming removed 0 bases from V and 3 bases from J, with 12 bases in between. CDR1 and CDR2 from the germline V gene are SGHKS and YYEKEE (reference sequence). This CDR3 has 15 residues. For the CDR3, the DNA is TGTGCCAGCAGCTTGGTCGTTCGCAGGGACACTGAAGCTTTCTTT. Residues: CASSLVVRRDTEAFF.

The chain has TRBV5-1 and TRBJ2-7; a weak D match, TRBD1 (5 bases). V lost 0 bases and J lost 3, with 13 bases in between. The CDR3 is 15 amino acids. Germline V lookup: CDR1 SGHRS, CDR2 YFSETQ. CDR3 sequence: CASSLGGRAGYEQYF. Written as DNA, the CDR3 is TGCGCCAGCAGCTTGGGGGGCAGGGCCGGCTACGAGCAGTACTTC.

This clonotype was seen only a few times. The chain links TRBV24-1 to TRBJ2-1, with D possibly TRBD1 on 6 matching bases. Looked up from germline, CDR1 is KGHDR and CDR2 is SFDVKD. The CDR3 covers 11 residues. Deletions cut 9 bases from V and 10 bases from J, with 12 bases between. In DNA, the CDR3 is TGTGCCACCGGAACAGGGTCCGAGCAGTTCTTC. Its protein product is CATGTGSEQFF.

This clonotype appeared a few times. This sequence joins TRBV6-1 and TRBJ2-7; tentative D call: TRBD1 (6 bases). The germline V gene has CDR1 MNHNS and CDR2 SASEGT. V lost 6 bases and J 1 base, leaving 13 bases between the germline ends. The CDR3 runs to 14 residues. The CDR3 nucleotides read TGTGCCAGCAGGAACAGGGCTGGGTCCTACGAGCAGTACGTC. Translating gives CASRNRAGSYEQYV.

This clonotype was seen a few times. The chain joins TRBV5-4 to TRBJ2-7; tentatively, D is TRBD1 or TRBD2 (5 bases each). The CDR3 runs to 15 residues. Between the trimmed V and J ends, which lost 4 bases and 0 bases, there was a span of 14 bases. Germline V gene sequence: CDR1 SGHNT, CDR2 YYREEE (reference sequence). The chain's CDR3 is CASSPGTSSSYEQYF. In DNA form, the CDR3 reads TGTGCCAGCAGCCCGGGGACGTCGAGCTCCTACGAGCAGTACTTC.

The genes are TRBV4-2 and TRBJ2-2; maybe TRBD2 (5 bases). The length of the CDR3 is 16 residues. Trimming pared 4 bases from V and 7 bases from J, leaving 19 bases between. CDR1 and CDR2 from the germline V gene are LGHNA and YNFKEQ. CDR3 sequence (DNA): TGTGCCAGCAGCCGAACGGCAGGCGGGTTGGGCGGGGAGCTGTTTTTT. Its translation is CASSRTAGGLGGELFF.

CDR3 sequence reads: CASSPPRSGTGKNIQYF. CDR3 in DNA: TGTGCCAGCAGTCCCCCCAGGAGTGGGACGGGGAAAAACATTCAGTACTTC. The J gene is TRBJ2-4, the V gene TRBV12-3 or TRBV12-4, with D perhaps assigned TRBD1 or TRBD2 (5 bases each). Deletions cut 5 bases from V and 4 bases from J, with 21 bases between. The CDR3 totals 17 residues.

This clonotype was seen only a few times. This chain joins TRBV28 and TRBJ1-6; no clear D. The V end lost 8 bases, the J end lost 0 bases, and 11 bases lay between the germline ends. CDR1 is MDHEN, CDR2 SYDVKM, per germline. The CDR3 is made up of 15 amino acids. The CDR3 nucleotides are TGTGCCAGCGGTGAGATGAGCTCCTATAATTCACCCCTCCACTTT. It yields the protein CASGEMSSYNSPLHF.

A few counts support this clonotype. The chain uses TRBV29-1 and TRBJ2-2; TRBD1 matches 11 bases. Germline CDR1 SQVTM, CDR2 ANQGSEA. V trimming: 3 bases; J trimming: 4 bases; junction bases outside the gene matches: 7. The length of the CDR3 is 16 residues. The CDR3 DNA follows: TGCAGCGTTGATAGGGGGACAGGGGGTGCCACCGGGGAGCTGTTTTTT. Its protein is CSVDRGTGGATGELFF.

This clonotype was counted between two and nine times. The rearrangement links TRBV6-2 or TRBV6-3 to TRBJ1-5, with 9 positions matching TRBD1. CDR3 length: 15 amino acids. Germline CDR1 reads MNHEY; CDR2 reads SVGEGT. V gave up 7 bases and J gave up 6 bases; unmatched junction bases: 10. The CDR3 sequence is CASTRDRGSAQPQHF. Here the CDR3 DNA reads TGTGCCAGCACCCGAGACAGGGGGTCAGCTCAGCCCCAGCATTTT.

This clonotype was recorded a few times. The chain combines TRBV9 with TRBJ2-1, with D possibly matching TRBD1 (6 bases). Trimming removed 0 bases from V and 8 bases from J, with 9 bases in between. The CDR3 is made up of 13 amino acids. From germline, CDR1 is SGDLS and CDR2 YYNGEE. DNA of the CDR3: TGTGCCAGCAGCGTAGGGTCAGGGGATGAGCAGTTCTTC. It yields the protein CASSVGSGDEQFF.

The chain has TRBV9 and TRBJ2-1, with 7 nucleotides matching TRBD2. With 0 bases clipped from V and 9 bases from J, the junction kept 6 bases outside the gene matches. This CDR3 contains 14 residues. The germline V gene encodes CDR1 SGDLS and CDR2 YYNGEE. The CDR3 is CASSVVGREGEQFF. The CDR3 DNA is TGTGCCAGCAGCGTAGTAGGCAGGGAGGGTGAGCAGTTCTTC.

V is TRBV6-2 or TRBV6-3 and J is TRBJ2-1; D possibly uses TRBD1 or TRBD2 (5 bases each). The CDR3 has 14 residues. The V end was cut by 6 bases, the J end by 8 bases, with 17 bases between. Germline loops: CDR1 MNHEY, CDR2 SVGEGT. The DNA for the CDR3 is TGTGCCAGCAGCCTCCGGGACGGAAGGCATGAGCAGTTCTTC. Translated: CASSLRDGRHEQFF.

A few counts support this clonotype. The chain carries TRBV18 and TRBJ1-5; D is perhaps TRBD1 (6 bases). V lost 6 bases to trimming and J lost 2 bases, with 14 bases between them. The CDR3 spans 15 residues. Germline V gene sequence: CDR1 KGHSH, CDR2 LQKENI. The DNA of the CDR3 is TGTGCCAGCTCCCGAGACAGGTTGGGCAATCAGCCCCAGCATTTT. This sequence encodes CASSRDRLGNQPQHF.

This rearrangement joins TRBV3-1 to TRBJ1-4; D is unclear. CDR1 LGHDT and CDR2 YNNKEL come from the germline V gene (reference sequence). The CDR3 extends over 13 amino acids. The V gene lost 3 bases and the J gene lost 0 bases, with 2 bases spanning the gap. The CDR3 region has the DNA TGTGCCAGCAGCCAGACAACTAATGAAAAACTGTTTTTT. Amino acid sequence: CASSQTTNEKLFF.

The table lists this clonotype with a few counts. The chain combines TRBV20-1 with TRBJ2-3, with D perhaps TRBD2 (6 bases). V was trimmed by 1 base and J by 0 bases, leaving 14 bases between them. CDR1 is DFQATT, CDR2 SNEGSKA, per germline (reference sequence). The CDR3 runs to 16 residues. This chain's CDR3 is CSARAGGVTSTDTQYF. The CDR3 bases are TGCAGTGCTAGAGCTGGCGGGGTAACTAGCACAGATACGCAGTATTTT.

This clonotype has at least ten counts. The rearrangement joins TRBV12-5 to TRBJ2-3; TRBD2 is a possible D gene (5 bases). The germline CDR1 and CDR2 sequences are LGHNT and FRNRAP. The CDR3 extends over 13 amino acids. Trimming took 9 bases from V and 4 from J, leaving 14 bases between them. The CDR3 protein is CASAAGIADTQYF. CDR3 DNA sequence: TGTGCTAGCGCGGCCGGGATCGCAGATACGCAGTATTTT.